This record covers a single T cell receptor beta chain. The data originate from a study of technical replicates of blood from several donors. TCRdb keeps only in-frame clones here, not all; method: immunoSEQ multiplex PCR. The sample lists tens of thousands of clones; around 96% were seen once. V was pared by 6 bases and J by 6 bases, with 8 bases of the junction left unmatched. This CDR3 has 13 residues. Germline CDR1 is LNHDA and CDR2 is SQIVND (reference sequence). The J gene is TRBJ2-7, the V gene TRBV19, with 7 bases that match TRBD2. The specimen sequenced was T cells isolated from PBMCs. The sequence derives from a human donor in good health. CDR3 sequence reads: CASSIIAGREQYF. In DNA, the CDR3 is TGTGCCAGTAGCATCATAGCGGGTCGCGAGCAGTACTTC.